The 19 T cell receptor beta chains below were found in one sample sequenced in a study of technical replicates of blood from several donors. Assay used: immunoSEQ multiplex PCR; TCRdb lists only in-frame clones, some missing. The data show roughly 60,000 clones, with 80% to 95% seen just once and roughly 4.2% held by the top ten. The sample consisted of PBMCs. The receptor set was obtained from a human donor in good health. Some clones in this sample may be carry-over from other donors' samples.

This chain joins TRBV6-5 and TRBJ1-2; 7 bases line up with TRBD1. V trimming: 10 bases; J trimming: 14 bases; junction bases outside the gene matches: 22. The CDR3 is 14 residues long. Germline V gene data show CDR1 as MNHEY and CDR2 as SVGAGI. The CDR3 DNA reads TGTGCCACCAAAACCCCCGGACAGGCCTCTAAAGGGACCTTC. Amino acid sequence: CATKTPGQASKGTF.

The chain links TRBV10-2 to TRBJ2-1; 13 positions match TRBD2. The CDR3 has 14 amino acids. Trimming at V came to 3 bases and at J to 9 bases, leaving 2 bases not matched to a gene. From germline, CDR1 is WSHSY and CDR2 SAAADI. The CDR3 loop is CASSDGLAGAEQFF. The DNA for the CDR3 is TGCGCCAGCAGTGATGGACTAGCGGGAGCTGAGCAGTTCTTC.

This clone was recorded only once. The V and J genes are TRBV7-9 and TRBJ2-5; 7 bases align to TRBD2. V shed 0 bases and J 1 base; nucleotides not matched to a gene: 5. CDR1 is SEHNR, CDR2 FQNEAQ, per germline (reference sequence). This CDR3 region has 16 residues. The CDR3 sequence: CASSLAASGSQETQYF. The CDR3, as DNA: TGTGCCAGCAGCTTAGCGGCTAGCGGCTCCCAAGAGACCCAGTACTTC.

This sequence joins TRBV18 and TRBJ2-1; 7 nucleotides match TRBD2. Germline V CDR1 and CDR2: KGHSH, LQKENI. V was clipped by 2 bases and J by 3 bases; unmatched bases: 4. The CDR3 is 15 residues long. The CDR3 loop reads CASSPGLADYNEQFF. CDR3 sequence (DNA): TGTGCCAGCTCACCAGGGCTAGCGGACTACAATGAGCAGTTCTTC.

The chain links TRBV5-4 to TRBJ2-2, with TRBD2 matching over 7 bases. There are 17 residues in the CDR3. V shed 2 bases and J 3 bases; nucleotides not matched to a gene: 10. Germline CDR1 is SGHNT and CDR2 is YYREEE (reference sequence). CDR3 sequence reads: CASSFVLRGGDTGELFF. The CDR3 bases are TGTGCCAGCAGCTTCGTCTTAAGGGGAGGGGACACCGGGGAGCTGTTTTTT. The whole variable domain, filled in from reference TRBV5-4 and TRBJ2-2, reads ETGVTQSPTHLIKTRGQQVTLRCSSQSGHNTVSWYQQALGQGPQFIFQYYREEENGRGNFPPRFSGLQFPNYSSELNVNALELDDSALYLCASSFVLRGGDTGELFFGEGSRLTVL.

This clone occurred once. The chain carries TRBV4-1 and TRBJ2-2; perhaps TRBD1 as D (5 bases). The CDR3 length is 16 residues. The germline gives CDR1 MGHRA, CDR2 YSYEKL. The V end was cut by 4 bases, the J end by 1 base, with 13 bases between. CDR3 coding DNA: TGCGCCAGCAGCCCCTTTGGTACAGGGAACACCGGGGAGCTGTTTTTT. Its translation: CASSPFGTGNTGELFF.

This sequence joins TRBV30 and TRBJ2-2; the D gene is possibly TRBD2 (5 bases). The CDR3 loop spans 15 amino acids. Trimming took off 2 bases at V and 5 bases at J, with 15 bases between the two ends. In germline, CDR1 is GTSNPN, CDR2 SVGIG (reference sequence). CDR3 bases: TGTGCCTGGAGTACCTCCGGGATCAGAACCGGGGAGCTGTTTTTT. It codes for CAWSTSGIRTGELFF.

The chain combines TRBV6-5 with TRBJ2-7, with 12 bases identical to TRBD2. V gave up 2 bases and J gave up 4 bases; unmatched junction bases: 3. CDR1 is MNHEY, CDR2 SVGAGI, per germline. This CDR3 has 15 residues. CDR3 DNA: TGTGCCAGCAGTTACCTTACTAGCGGGGGGTACGAGCAGTACTTC. It codes for CASSYLTSGGYEQYF.

The rearrangement uses TRBV29-1 and TRBJ2-3; tentatively, D is TRBD2 (5 bases). The CDR3 has 13 residues. Trimming cost V 2 bases and J 2 bases, with 8 bases left between them. Germline loops: CDR1 SQVTM, CDR2 ANQGSEA. The CDR3 sequence is CSVERELTDTQYF. The CDR3 bases are TGCAGCGTTGAACGGGAACTCACAGATACGCAGTATTTT.

This chain links TRBV7-8 with TRBJ2-2; weak D call: TRBD1 (7 bases). CDR3 size: 15 residues. From germline, CDR1 is SGHVS and CDR2 FQNEAQ. V lost 5 bases, J lost 3 bases, and 13 bases lay in between. The CDR3: CASSGAGQHTGELFF. CDR3 coding DNA: TGTGCCAGCAGCGGGGCGGGACAGCACACCGGGGAGCTGTTTTTT. Based on the CDR3 plus reference TRBV7-8 and TRBJ2-2, the full variable domain is GAGVSQSPRYKVAKRGQDVALRCDPISGHVSLFWYQQALGQGPEFLTYFQNEAQLDKSGLPSDRFFAERPEGSVSTLKIQRTQQEDSAVYLCASSGAGQHTGELFFGEGSRLTVL.

The J gene is TRBJ1-1, the V gene TRBV29-1; 10 nucleotides match TRBD1. V lost 3 bases and J lost 1; bases outside the gene matches: 2. The CDR3 is made up of 14 amino acids. CDR1 and CDR2 from the germline V gene are SQVTM and ANQGSEA. In nucleotides, the CDR3 is TGCAGCGTTGAGGACAGGGGGTCGAACACTGAAGCTTTCTTT. Its translation is CSVEDRGSNTEAFF.

CDR3 amino acids: CASSFRGTGPQHF. The DNA of the CDR3 is TGTGCCAGCAGCTTCAGGGGGACGGGGCCCCAGCATTTT. The genes are TRBV5-5 and TRBJ1-5, with TRBD1 matching over 7 bases. Germline trimming cut 2 bases from V and 9 bases from J; bases unmatched to any gene: 5. The germline gives CDR1 SGHKS, CDR2 YYEKEE (reference sequence). CDR3 length: 13 residues.

The chain couples TRBV5-1 to TRBJ2-1; the match to TRBD1 covers 7 bases. The CDR3 extends over 14 amino acids. The germline gives CDR1 SGHRS, CDR2 YFSETQ. V trimming: 0 bases; J trimming: 8 bases; junction bases outside the gene matches: 5. CDR3 DNA: TGCGCCAGCAGCTTGGCCCCAGGGGGATATGAGCAGTTCTTC. Translation gives CASSLAPGGYEQFF.

The V call is TRBV2, the J call TRBJ1-5, with TRBD1 as a possible D gene (6 bases). Looked up from germline, CDR1 is SNHLY and CDR2 is FYNNEI. V lost 2 bases and J 6 bases, leaving 14 bases between the germline ends. This CDR3 contains 15 residues. CDR3 sequence: CASSEQSGGGQPQHF. CDR3 nucleotide sequence: TGTGCCAGCAGTGAACAGTCTGGGGGCGGTCAGCCCCAGCATTTT.

The chain has TRBV5-1 and TRBJ1-2; D is possibly TRBD1 (6 bases). Germline V gene sequence: CDR1 SGHRS, CDR2 YFSETQ. The CDR3 runs to 14 residues. Trimming removed 2 bases from V and 6 bases from J, with 14 bases in between. CDR3 DNA: TGCGCCAGCAGCTTCTTAACAGGGACCCATGGCTACACCTTC. The encoded protein is CASSFLTGTHGYTF.

This chain uses TRBV30 with TRBJ1-1; D is uncertain. The CDR3 runs to 12 residues. V lost 4 bases and J lost 8, with 14 bases in between. The germline V gene has CDR1 GTSNPN and CDR2 SVGIG (reference sequence). CDR3 DNA: TGTGCCTGGACCCCCGGGAGGCGGGAAGCTTTCTTT. Protein sequence: CAWTPGRREAFF. The full variable domain, with the rest looked up from reference TRBV30 and TRBJ1-1, is SQTIHQWPATLVQPVGSPLSLECTVEGTSNPNLYWYRQAAGRGLQLLFYSVGIGQISSEVPQNLSASRPQDRQFILSSKKLLLSDSGFYLCAWTPGRREAFFGQGTRLTVV.

V and J are TRBV5-1 and TRBJ1-2, with TRBD1 as a possible D gene (6 bases). The germline V and J ends were trimmed by 5 bases and 1 base, with 9 bases remaining between them. The CDR3 sequence is 13 residues long. Germline assignment: CDR1 SGHRS and CDR2 YFSETQ. The CDR3 reads CASRKDSNYGYTF. The CDR3 DNA is TGCGCCAGCAGGAAGGACAGTAACTATGGCTACACCTTC.

This chain joins TRBV5-4 and TRBJ2-7; 8 bases are shared with TRBD1. The CDR3 is made up of 13 amino acids. J was trimmed by 4 bases and V by 5 bases; bases with no gene match: 5. Germline loops: CDR1 SGHNT, CDR2 YYREEE (reference sequence). The CDR3 region is CASRPDRGYEQYF. In DNA form, the CDR3 reads TGTGCCAGCAGACCCGACAGGGGATACGAGCAGTACTTC.

The chain combines TRBV4-2 with TRBJ2-1, with 9 bases fitting TRBD2. CDR1 and CDR2 from the germline V gene are LGHNA and YNFKEQ. This CDR3 contains 17 residues. V lost 6 bases and J lost 10; bases outside the gene matches: 19. The CDR3 spells CASRPILQRGAGAEQFF. CDR3 bases: TGTGCCAGCAGACCCATCCTACAGCGGGGGGCGGGGGCCGAGCAGTTCTTC.